Listed below are T cell receptor beta chains from one sample, sequenced in a study of shared T cell receptors in the human thymus. Profiled with immunoSEQ multiplex PCR; TCRdb holds only in-frame clones, not every one. The table has 700,000 or so clones, roughly 88% seen once. These data also formed part of another study, on human thymus T cells.

The sequenced sample was thymocytes. Source of these receptors: a girl younger than two with a congenital heart defect. Both conserved end residues are part of each CDR3. A D gene is named only where the DNA matches it firmly. Expanded clones are given a class, and other clones once, few, many or no size at all.

v_call,j_call,clone_size,d_call,cdr3_nt,cdr3_aa
TRBV10-2,TRBJ1-5,NA,NA,TGCGCCAGCGGAGACAGGTTACAGCCCCAGCATTTT,CASGDRLQPQHF
TRBV5-6,TRBJ1-5,NA,TRBD1,TGTGCCAGCAGCATTCGCACCGGGACAGGGAACCAGCCCCAGCATTTT,CASSIRTGTGNQPQHF
TRBV4-1,TRBJ2-7,once,TRBD2,TGCGCCAGCAGCCAAGGAGATGCGCGGGGGGTAACCTACGAGCAGTACTTC,CASSQGDARGVTYEQYF
TRBV12-5,TRBJ1-1,NA,TRBD1,TGTGCTAGTGGTAATACAGGGGACACTGAAGCTTTCTTT,CASGNTGDTEAFF
TRBV29-1,TRBJ2-3,few,TRBD1,TGCAGCGTTTTTACCCTCCCAGAGACGCGGACAGGGCCCCAAGATACGCAGTATTTT,CSVFTLPETRTGPQDTQYF
TRBV4-3,TRBJ2-2,NA,TRBD2,TGCGCCAGCAGCCAGCACGGGGGTAGCGGGGGGTTGAACACCGGGGAGCTGTTTTTT,CASSQHGGSGGLNTGELFF
TRBV19,TRBJ2-7,NA,TRBD1,TGTGCCAGTAGTATTACGTTAGGACAGGATGTGGAGTACGAGCAGTACTTC,CASSITLGQDVEYEQYF
TRBV5-1,TRBJ2-5,NA,TRBD1,TGCGCCAGCAGCATAAAGACAGGGGGCGAGGAGACCCAGTACTTC,CASSIKTGGEETQYF
TRBV7-9,TRBJ2-7,NA,NA,TGTGCCAGCAGCCGACAGGTAGGGGCCAACTTCGCTGGGCAGTACTTC,CASSRQVGANFAGQYF
TRBV4-3,TRBJ1-2,NA,NA,TGCGCCAGCAGCTATTCTACTCTCCGGAGTTCATATGGCTACACCTTC,CASSYSTLRSSYGYTF
TRBV6-5,TRBJ2-7,NA,NA,TGTGCCAGCAGACTTAACATGGTCGGACTTTACGAGCAGTACTTC,CASRLNMVGLYEQYF
TRBV18,TRBJ2-7,once,NA,TGTGCCAGCTCACCATACAGGGAGTCTCTCTACGAGCAGTACTTC,CASSPYRESLYEQYF
TRBV5-1,TRBJ2-1,NA,NA,TGCGCCAGCAGCTTGGCTACAGGGTGGGTAGACAATGAGCAGTTCTTC,CASSLATGWVDNEQFF
TRBV5-4,TRBJ2-5,NA,NA,TGTGCCAGCAGCTTGAGCAGGGCTCGCGAGACCCAGTACTTC,CASSLSRARETQYF
TRBV7-8,TRBJ1-2,few,NA,TGTGCCAGCAGCTACAGGGATGGCTACACCTTC,CASSYRDGYTF
TRBV11-2,TRBJ1-1,NA,TRBD1,TGTGCCAGCAGCTTAAAACGGGACAGCCCGGATCACACTGAAGCTTTCTTT,CASSLKRDSPDHTEAFF
TRBV28,TRBJ1-1,NA,NA,TGTGCCAGCAGTTTATGGACAGGAGTGAACACTGAAGCTTTCTTT,CASSLWTGVNTEAFF
TRBV4-1,TRBJ1-1,NA,NA,TGCGCCAGCAGCCAAGAAGGACCCGGACAGCCCCCTCTTGGGAACATGAACACTGAAGCTTTCTTT,CASSQEGPGQPPLGNMNTEAFF
TRBV19,TRBJ2-1,NA,NA,TGTGCCAGTACGATCGGAGGTGAGCAGTTCTTC,CASTIGGEQFF
TRBV19,TRBJ2-6,NA,NA,TGTGCCAGTAGCCAGACAGGTCGGCCCTCCTCTGGGGCCAACGTCCTGACTTTC,CASSQTGRPSSGANVLTF
TRBV27,TRBJ2-2,NA,TRBD2,TGTGCCAGCAGTCCCTTAGCGGGGACGACCACCGGGGAGCTGTTTTTT,CASSPLAGTTTGELFF
TRBV4-3,TRBJ1-2,NA,NA,TGCGCCAGCAGCCCGGCCGGGACACACGACCTCGGCTACACCTTC,CASSPAGTHDLGYTF
TRBV27,TRBJ2-7,NA,NA,TGTGCCAGCAGTTCTAGGACTCTGGTCCCCTACGAGCAGTACTTC,CASSSRTLVPYEQYF
TRBV7-2,TRBJ2-3,once,TRBD2,TGTGCCAGCAGCCCGGACGCGACTAGCGGGGGGGGCGATACGCAGTATTTT,CASSPDATSGGGDTQYF
TRBV15,TRBJ1-1,NA,NA,TGTGCCACCAGCAGAGATCGGGGGGGCGCCACTGAAGCTTTCTTT,CATSRDRGGATEAFF
TRBV6-1,TRBJ2-7,NA,TRBD2,TGTGCCAGCAGTGATCCCGGACTAGGTTACGAGCAGTACTTC,CASSDPGLGYEQYF
TRBV10-3,TRBJ1-5,NA,NA,TGTGCCATCAGGGAGGGTCCATCGGATCAGCCCCAGCATTTT,CAIREGPSDQPQHF
TRBV6-4,TRBJ1-6,NA,NA,TGTGCCAGCAGTGACGGAGGGGCACACTGGATTGATAGCTCCTATAATTCACCCCTCCACTTT,CASSDGGAHWIDSSYNSPLHF
TRBV2,TRBJ1-1,NA,TRBD1,TGTGCCAGCAGTAACAGGGGGTTGAACACTGAAGCTTTCTTT,CASSNRGLNTEAFF